This TCR beta chain was obtained from a study of shared clonotypes between healthy human individuals. General study points: Even with large depth, rarefaction showed that sorted-subset sequencing was incomplete. Naive subsets typically showed greater estimated richness than memory subsets.

Germline CDR1 is MDHEN and CDR2 is SYDVKM. This CDR3 comprises 13 residues. The V end was cut by 4 bases, the J end by 9 bases, with 15 bases between. The donors, healthy adults who were HIV-negative, had experienced no recent acute infections or vaccinations. CD4+ cell separation produced CD45RA+ naive and CD45RA-negative memory subsets. Repertoires were generated with immunoSEQ multiplex PCR, while TCRdb's copy carries only in-frame clones and drops some. The profile covers fewer than 1.8 million clones, with approximately 98.5% appearing a single time and roughly 0.36% taken by the ten largest. In the case of this clone: Its matching antigen is unknown.

The J gene is TRBJ2-5, the V gene TRBV28; TRBD2 might be the D (5 bases). The TCR originated in a man aged 25 to 40 in good health. Material: naive CD4+ T cells sorted from blood. Subset in this sample: CD45RA+ positively selected. The CDR3 loop is CASSSVVSRAQYF. CDR3 nucleotide sequence: TGTGCCAGCAGTTCCGTGGTCTCGCGGGCCCAGTACTTC. Drawing the rest from reference TRBV28 and TRBJ2-5, the complete variable domain is DVKVTQSSRYLVKRTGEKVFLECVQDMDHENMFWYRQDPGLGLRLIYFSYDVKMKEKGDIPEGYSVSREKKERFSLILESASTNQTSMYLCASSSVVSRAQYFGPGTRLLVL.